This TCR beta chain was observed in a study of blood T cell repertoires in COVID-19. In the study overall: The United States, Italy and Spain provided the acute and convalescent COVID-19 samples. T cells, B-cell-depleted T cells, or PBMCs supplied cDNA or gDNA.

Original processing notes: Estimated nucleated cell counts came from reference gene primer amplification. Some clones are missing from TCRdb's copy, which holds only in-frame ones; the method was immunoSEQ multiplex PCR. The V and J calls and clone size come from that table; D and trimming were worked out from the DNA. In the table there are tens of thousands of clones, roughly 85% of which are singletons. Germline V gives CDR1 SEHNR, CDR2 FQNEAQ (reference sequence). This CDR3 region has 13 residues. V shed 5 bases and J shed 5 bases, with 10 bases lying between them. The receptor comes from a man between 60 and 70 years old with acute or convalescent COVID-19. V is TRBV7-9 and J is TRBJ2-1; possible D gene TRBD2, 6 bases. The sample comprised peripheral blood. CDR3 region: CASSGDFDNEQFF. The CDR3 nucleotides are TGTGCCAGCAGCGGGGACTTCGACAATGAGCAGTTCTTC.